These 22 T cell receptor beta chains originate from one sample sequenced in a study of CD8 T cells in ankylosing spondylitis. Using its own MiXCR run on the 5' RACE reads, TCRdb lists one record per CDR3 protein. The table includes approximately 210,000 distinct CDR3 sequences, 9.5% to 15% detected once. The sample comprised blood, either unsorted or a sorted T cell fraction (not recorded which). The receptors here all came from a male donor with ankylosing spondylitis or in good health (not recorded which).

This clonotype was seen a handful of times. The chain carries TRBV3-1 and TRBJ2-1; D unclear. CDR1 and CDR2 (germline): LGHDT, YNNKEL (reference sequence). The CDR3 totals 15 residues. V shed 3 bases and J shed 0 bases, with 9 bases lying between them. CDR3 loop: CASSQFKSSYNEQFF. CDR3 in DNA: TGTGCCAGCAGCCAGTTCAAGAGCTCCTACAATGAGCAGTTCTTC.

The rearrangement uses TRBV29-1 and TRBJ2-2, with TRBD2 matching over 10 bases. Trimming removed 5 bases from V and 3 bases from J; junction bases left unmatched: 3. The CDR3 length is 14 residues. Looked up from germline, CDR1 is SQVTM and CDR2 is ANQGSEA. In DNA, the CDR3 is TGCAGCGTTATAGCGGGGGGCTACACCGGGGAGCTGTTTTTT. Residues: CSVIAGGYTGELFF.

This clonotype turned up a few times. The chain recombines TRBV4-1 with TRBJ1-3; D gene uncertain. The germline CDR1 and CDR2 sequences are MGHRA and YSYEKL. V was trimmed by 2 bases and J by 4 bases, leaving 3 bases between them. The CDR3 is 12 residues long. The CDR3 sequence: CASSQQGNTIYF. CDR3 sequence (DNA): TGCGCCAGCAGCCAACAGGGAAACACCATATATTTT.

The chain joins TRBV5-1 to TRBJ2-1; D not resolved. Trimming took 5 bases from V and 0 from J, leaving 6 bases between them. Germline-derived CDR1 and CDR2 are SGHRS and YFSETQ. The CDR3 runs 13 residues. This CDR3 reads CASRAASYNEQFF. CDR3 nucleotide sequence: TGCGCCAGCAGGGCGGCCTCCTACAATGAGCAGTTCTTC.

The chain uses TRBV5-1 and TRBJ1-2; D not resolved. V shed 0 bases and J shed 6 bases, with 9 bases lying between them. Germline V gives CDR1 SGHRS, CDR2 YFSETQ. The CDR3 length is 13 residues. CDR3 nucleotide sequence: TGCGCCAGCAGCTTGGTCGGGGAGGATGGCTACACCTTC. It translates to CASSLVGEDGYTF.

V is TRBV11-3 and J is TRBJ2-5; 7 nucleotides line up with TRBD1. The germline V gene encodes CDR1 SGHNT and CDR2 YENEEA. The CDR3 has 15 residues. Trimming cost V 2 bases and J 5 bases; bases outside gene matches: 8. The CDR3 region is CASSLYRDSGETQYF. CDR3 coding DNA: TGTGCCAGCAGCTTATATCGGGACAGTGGTGAGACCCAGTACTTC.

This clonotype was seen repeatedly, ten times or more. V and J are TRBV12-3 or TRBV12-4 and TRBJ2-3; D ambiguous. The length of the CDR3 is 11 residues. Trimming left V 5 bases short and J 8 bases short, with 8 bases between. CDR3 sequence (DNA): TGTGCCAGCAGTCCCCCAGGTACGCAGTATTTT. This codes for CASSPPGTQYF.

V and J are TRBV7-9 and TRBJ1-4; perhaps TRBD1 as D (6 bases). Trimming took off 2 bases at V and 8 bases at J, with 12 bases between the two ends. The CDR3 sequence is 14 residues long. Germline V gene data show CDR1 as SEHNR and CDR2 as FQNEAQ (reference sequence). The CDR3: CASSLLGAGEKLFF. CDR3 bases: TGTGCCAGCAGCTTATTGGGGGCGGGAGAAAAACTGTTTTTT.

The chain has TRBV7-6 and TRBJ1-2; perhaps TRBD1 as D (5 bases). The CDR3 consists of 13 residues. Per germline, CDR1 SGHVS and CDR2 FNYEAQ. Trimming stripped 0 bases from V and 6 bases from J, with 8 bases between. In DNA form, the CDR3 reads TGTGCCAGCAGCTTAGCGCAGGGAGATGGCTACACCTTC. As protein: CASSLAQGDGYTF. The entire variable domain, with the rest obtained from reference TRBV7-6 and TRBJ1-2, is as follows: GAGVSQSPRYKVTKRGQDVALRCDPISGHVSLYWYRQALGQGPEFLTYFNYEAQQDKSGLPNDRFSAERPEGSISTLTIQRTEQRDSAMYRCASSLAQGDGYTFGSGTRLTVV.

For the CDR3, the DNA is TGCAGCGTTGAAGACGGCCGGGACACCGACTATGGCTACACCTTC. It yields the protein CSVEDGRDTDYGYTF. J is TRBJ1-2 and V is TRBV29-1; tentative D call: TRBD1 (6 bases). The CDR3 covers 15 residues. Trimming cost V 0 bases and J 3 bases, with 14 bases left between them. In germline, CDR1 is SQVTM, CDR2 ANQGSEA. Variable domain in full (rest from reference TRBV29-1 and TRBJ1-2): SAVISQKPSRDICQRGTSLTIQCQVDSQVTMMFWYRQQPGQSLTLIATANQGSEATYESGFVIDKFPISRPNLTFSTLTVSNMSPEDSSIYLCSVEDGRDTDYGYTFGSGTRLTVV.

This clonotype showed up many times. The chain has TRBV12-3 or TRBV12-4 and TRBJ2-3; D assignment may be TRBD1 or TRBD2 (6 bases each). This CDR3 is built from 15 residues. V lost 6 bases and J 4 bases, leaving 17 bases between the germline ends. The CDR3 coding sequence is TGTGCCAGCAGCTTAACCGGGGGCCGGTCAGATACGCAGTATTTT. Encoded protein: CASSLTGGRSDTQYF.

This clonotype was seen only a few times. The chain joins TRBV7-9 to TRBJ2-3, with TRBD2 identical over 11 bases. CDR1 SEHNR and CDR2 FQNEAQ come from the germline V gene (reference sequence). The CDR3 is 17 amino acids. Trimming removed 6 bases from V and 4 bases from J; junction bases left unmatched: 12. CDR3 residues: CASSNPELAGGADTQYF. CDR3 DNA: TGTGCCAGCAGTAACCCTGAGCTAGCGGGGGGCGCAGATACGCAGTATTTT.

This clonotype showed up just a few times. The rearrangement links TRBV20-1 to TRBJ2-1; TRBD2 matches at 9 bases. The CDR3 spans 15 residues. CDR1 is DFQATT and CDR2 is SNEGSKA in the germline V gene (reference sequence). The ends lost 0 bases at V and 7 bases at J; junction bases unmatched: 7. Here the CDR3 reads CSARDLTSGANEQFF. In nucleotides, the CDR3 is TGCAGTGCTAGAGATCTGACTAGCGGAGCTAATGAGCAGTTCTTC.

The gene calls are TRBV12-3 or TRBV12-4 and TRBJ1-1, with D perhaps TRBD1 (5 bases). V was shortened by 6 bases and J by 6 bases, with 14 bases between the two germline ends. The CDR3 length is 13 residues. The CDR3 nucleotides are TGTGCCAGCAGCTTAAAGGGGCAGGCTGAAGCTTTCTTT. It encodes CASSLKGQAEAFF.

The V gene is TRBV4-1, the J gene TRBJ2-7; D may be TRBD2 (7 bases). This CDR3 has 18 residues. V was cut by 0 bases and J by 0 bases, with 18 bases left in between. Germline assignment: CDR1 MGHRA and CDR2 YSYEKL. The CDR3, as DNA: TGCGCCAGCAGCCAAGATGGAGGGGGAGGGATGAGCTCCTACGAGCAGTACTTC. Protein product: CASSQDGGGGMSSYEQYF.

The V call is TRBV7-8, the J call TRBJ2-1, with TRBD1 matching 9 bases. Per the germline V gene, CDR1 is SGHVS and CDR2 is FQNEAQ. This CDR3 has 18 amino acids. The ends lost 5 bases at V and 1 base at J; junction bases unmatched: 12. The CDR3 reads CASSPVPAGQGSYNEQFF. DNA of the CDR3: TGTGCCAGCAGCCCCGTCCCTGCGGGACAGGGTTCCTACAATGAGCAGTTCTTC.

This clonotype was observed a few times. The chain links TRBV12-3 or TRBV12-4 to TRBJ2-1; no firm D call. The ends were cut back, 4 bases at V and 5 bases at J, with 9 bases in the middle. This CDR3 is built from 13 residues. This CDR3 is CASSSLEHNEQFF. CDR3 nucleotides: TGTGCCAGCAGTTCCCTGGAGCACAATGAGCAGTTCTTC.

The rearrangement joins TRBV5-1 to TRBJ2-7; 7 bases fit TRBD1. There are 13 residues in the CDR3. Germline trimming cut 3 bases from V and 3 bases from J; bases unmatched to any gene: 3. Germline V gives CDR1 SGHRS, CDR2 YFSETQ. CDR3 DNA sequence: TGCGCCAGCAGCTCAAGGACAGGCTACGAGCAGTACTTC. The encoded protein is CASSSRTGYEQYF.

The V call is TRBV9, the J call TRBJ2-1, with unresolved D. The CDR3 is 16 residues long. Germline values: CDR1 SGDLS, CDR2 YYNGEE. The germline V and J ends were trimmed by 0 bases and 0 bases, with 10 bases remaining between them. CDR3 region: CASSVDVAGSYNEQFF. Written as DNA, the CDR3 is TGTGCCAGCAGCGTAGATGTGGCAGGCTCCTACAATGAGCAGTTCTTC.

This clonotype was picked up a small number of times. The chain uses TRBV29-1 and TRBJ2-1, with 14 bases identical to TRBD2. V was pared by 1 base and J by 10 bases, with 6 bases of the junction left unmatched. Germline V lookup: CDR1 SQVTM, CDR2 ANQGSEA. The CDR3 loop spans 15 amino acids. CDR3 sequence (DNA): TGCAGCGTTGAAGCGACGGGACTAGCGGGAGCGGAGCAGTTCTTC. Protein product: CSVEATGLAGAEQFF.

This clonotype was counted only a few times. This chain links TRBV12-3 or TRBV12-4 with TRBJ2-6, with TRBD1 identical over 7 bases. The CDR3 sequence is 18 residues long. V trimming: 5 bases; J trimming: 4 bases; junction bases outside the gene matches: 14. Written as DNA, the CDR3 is TGTGCCAGCAGTGACCTTGGGACAGTCGACACGGGGGCCAACGTCCTGACTTTC. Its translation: CASSDLGTVDTGANVLTF.

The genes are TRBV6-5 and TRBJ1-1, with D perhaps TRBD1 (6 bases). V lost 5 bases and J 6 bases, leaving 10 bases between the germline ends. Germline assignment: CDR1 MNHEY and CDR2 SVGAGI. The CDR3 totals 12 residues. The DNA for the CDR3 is TGTGCCAGCAGTCCAGGGGCCTCTGAAGCTTTCTTT. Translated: CASSPGASEAFF.